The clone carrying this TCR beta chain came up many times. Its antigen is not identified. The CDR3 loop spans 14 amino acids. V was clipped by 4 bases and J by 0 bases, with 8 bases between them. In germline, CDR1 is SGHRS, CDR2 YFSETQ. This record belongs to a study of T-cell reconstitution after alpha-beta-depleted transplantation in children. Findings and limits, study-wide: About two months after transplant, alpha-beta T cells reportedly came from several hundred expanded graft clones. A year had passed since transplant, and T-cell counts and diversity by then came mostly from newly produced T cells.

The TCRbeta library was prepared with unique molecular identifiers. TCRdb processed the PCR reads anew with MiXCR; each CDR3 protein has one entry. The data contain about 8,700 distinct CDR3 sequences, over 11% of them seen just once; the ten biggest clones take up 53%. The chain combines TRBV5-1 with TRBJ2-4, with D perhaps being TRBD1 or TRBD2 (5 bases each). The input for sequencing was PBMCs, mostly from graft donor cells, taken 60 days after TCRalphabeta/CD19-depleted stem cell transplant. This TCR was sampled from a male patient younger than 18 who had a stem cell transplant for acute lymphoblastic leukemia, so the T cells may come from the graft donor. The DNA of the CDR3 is TGCGCCAGCAGCCAGGGACGAGCCAAAAACATTCAGTACTTC. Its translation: CASSQGRAKNIQYF.